These 3 T cell receptor beta chains were all obtained from the same sample, sequenced in a study of PD-1 blockade in classical Hodgkin lymphoma. With no exception, relapse followed autologous stem cell transplantation in all patients, and brentuximab vedotin exposure varied. Data came from immunoSEQ multiplex PCR; TCRdb stores just in-frame clones and leaves some out. The sample lists about 37,000 clones, around 80% seen once, with 16% in the top ten. Sequences were derived from peripheral blood mononuclear cells (PBMCs), sampled before the second cycle of nivolumab. These receptors all stem from a human donor with classical Hodgkin lymphoma.

The V gene is TRBV7-2, the J gene TRBJ2-3, with 7 bases fitting TRBD2. The CDR3 is made up of 15 amino acids. The germline V gene has CDR1 SGHTA and CDR2 FQGNSA. V shed 2 bases and J 0 bases; nucleotides not matched to a gene: 2. CDR3 nucleotides: TGTGCCAGCAGCTTACAGGGAGGGAGCACAGATACGCAGTATTTT. Its protein product is CASSLQGGSTDTQYF.

This clone came up a few times. This rearrangement joins TRBV7-2 to TRBJ1-2; TRBD1 might be the D (6 bases). CDR1 SGHTA and CDR2 FQGNSA come from the germline V gene. The CDR3 runs to 14 residues. V gave up 2 bases and J gave up 2 bases, with 9 bases separating them. CDR3 DNA sequence: TGTGCCAGCAGCTTATCACAGGGAAACTATGGCTACACCTTC. It yields the protein CASSLSQGNYGYTF. Drawing the rest from reference TRBV7-2 and TRBJ1-2, the complete variable domain is GAGVSQSPSNKVTEKGKDVELRCDPISGHTALYWYRQSLGQGLEFLIYFQGNSAPDKSGLPSDRFSAERTGGSVSTLTIQRTQQEDSAVYLCASSLSQGNYGYTFGSGTRLTVV.

This rearrangement joins TRBV5-1 to TRBJ2-2; D possibly matches TRBD1 or TRBD2 (5 bases each). V was trimmed by 6 bases and J by 0 bases, leaving 12 bases between them. This CDR3 is built from 15 residues. From germline, CDR1 is SGHRS and CDR2 YFSETQ. CDR3 nucleotides: TGCGCCAGCACGGTCGGGGCCTCGAACACCGGGGAGCTGTTTTTT. Its protein is CASTVGASNTGELFF.